These 15 T cell receptor beta chains were all obtained from the same sample, sequenced in a study of graft-versus-host responses after intestinal transplantation. Repertoires were generated with immunoSEQ multiplex PCR, while TCRdb's copy carries only in-frame clones and drops some. The table has 25,000 to 35,000 clones, approximately 93% seen once. This sample comprised PBMCs, obtained 66 days after intestinal transplant. The receptors derive from a human patient who received an intestinal transplant, so some T cells may come from the graft donor.

V and J are TRBV9 and TRBJ2-3; no reliable D call. The V gene lost 4 bases and the J gene lost 6 bases, with 6 bases spanning the gap. The CDR3 is 11 amino acids. Looked up from germline, CDR1 is SGDLS and CDR2 is YYNGEE. CDR3 in amino acids: CASSPGDTQYF. The CDR3 DNA reads TGTGCCAGCAGCCCCGGGGATACGCAGTATTTT.

DNA of the CDR3: TGTGCCAGCAGTTACCGTCACCTACTCAGGGGGGCTCCCAGCCGCCCCAAACCGCACGAGCAGTACTTC. Protein product: CASSYRHLLRGAPSRPKPHEQYF. This rearrangement joins TRBV27 to TRBJ2-7; a weak D match, TRBD1 (7 bases). This CDR3 comprises 23 residues. Trimming cost V 4 bases and J 5 bases, with 42 bases left between them. Germline lookup yields CDR1 MNHEY and CDR2 SMNVEV (reference sequence).

This chain connects TRBV19 to TRBJ2-7; tentative D call: TRBD1 (8 bases). V dropped 3 bases and J dropped 3 bases, with 12 bases sitting between them. This CDR3 spans 14 amino acids. The germline CDR1 and CDR2 sequences are LNHDA and SQIVND (reference sequence). The CDR3 coding sequence is TGTGCCAGTAGTATGGGGGGGACAGGCTACGAGCAGTACTTC. It is translated as CASSMGGTGYEQYF.

The chain carries TRBV2 and TRBJ2-7; D is unclear. V lost 6 bases and J 5 bases, leaving 17 bases between the germline ends. Germline V gives CDR1 SNHLY, CDR2 FYNNEI. This CDR3 is 14 amino acids long. In DNA form, the CDR3 reads TGTGCCAGCAGGGATGACGGGCTCTGGGACGAGCAGTACTTC. Translating it yields CASRDDGLWDEQYF.

J is TRBJ2-1 and V is TRBV6-4; D is ambiguous. CDR1 is MRHNA, CDR2 SNTAGT, per germline. The CDR3 is made up of 15 amino acids. Trimming removed 4 bases at V and 2 bases at J, with 12 bases between. CDR3 DNA: TGTGCCAGCAGTGTGACTCCTCGGCCCTACAATGAGCAGTTCTTC. Amino acids: CASSVTPRPYNEQFF.

The chain couples TRBV4-1 to TRBJ2-1; 11 positions match TRBD2. Trimming at V came to 3 bases and at J to 3 bases, leaving 13 bases not matched to a gene. Germline lookup yields CDR1 MGHRA and CDR2 YSYEKL. This CDR3 is 19 amino acids long. The CDR3 DNA reads as TGCGCCAGCAGCCACCCTTCGACTAGCGGGAACTCCCACTACAATGAGCAGTTCTTC. Protein: CASSHPSTSGNSHYNEQFF.

The V gene is TRBV18, the J gene TRBJ2-3, with TRBD1 identical over 11 bases. The CDR3 length is 15 residues. The germline gives CDR1 KGHSH, CDR2 LQKENI. With V trimmed by 5 bases and J by 6 bases, 7 bases remained unmatched. The CDR3 sequence: CASSSGQGAFDTQYF. The CDR3 DNA is TGTGCCAGCTCATCAGGACAGGGGGCATTCGATACGCAGTATTTT.

The V call is TRBV19, the J call TRBJ1-2; 8 bases are a match to TRBD1. From germline, CDR1 is LNHDA and CDR2 SQIVND (reference sequence). After removal of 3 bases from V and 6 bases from J, the junction contained 9 bases not matched to a gene. CDR3 length equals 15 residues. The CDR3 DNA sequence: TGTGCCAGTAGTATCTTGGACAGGGCCCTCGATGGCTACACCTTC. This gives the protein CASSILDRALDGYTF.

The chain uses TRBV6-1 and TRBJ2-3; D is unresolved. Trimming shortened V by 0 bases and J by 1 base, and 8 bases separated the two germline ends. The CDR3 has 15 residues. CDR1 is MNHNS, CDR2 SASEGT, per germline. DNA of the CDR3: TGTGCCAGCAGTGAAGCAGCAGGTGGCACAGATACGCAGTATTTT. It specifies CASSEAAGGTDTQYF.

The chain's CDR3 is CASSLGPINTGELFF. DNA for the CDR3: TGTGCCAGCAGTCTTGGACCGATAAACACCGGGGAGCTGTTTTTT. This chain joins TRBV6-4 and TRBJ2-2; no clear D. The CDR3 runs 15 residues. V was pared by 5 bases and J by 2 bases, with 12 bases between. In germline, CDR1 is MRHNA, CDR2 SNTAGT.

The V and J genes are TRBV6-5 and TRBJ1-2; D ambiguous. Germline loops: CDR1 MNHEY, CDR2 SVGAGI. Trimming took off 0 bases at V and 3 bases at J, with 11 bases between the two ends. The CDR3 consists of 15 residues. CDR3: CASSYSGIGHYGYTF. The DNA for the CDR3 is TGTGCCAGCAGTTACTCGGGCATAGGACACTATGGCTACACCTTC.

The chain has TRBV27 and TRBJ2-1, with 9 bases fitting TRBD2. V lost 1 base to trimming and J lost 9 bases; unmatched junction nucleotides: 10. The CDR3 extends over 16 amino acids. Per the germline V gene, CDR1 is MNHEY and CDR2 is SMNVEV (reference sequence). CDR3 protein: CASSLLSAGGPGEQFF. CDR3 bases: TGTGCCAGCAGTTTATTGTCGGCGGGGGGGCCCGGTGAGCAGTTCTTC.

This clone was seen a single time. This chain joins TRBV27 and TRBJ1-5; 7 nucleotides align to TRBD1. The trim removed 2 bases at V and 5 bases at J, leaving 3 bases unmatched. The CDR3 runs 14 residues. The germline V gene has CDR1 MNHEY and CDR2 SMNVEV (reference sequence). The CDR3 DNA is TGTGCCAGCAGTTTAGGGACAGCCGATCAGCCCCAGCATTTT. Its translation is CASSLGTADQPQHF.

The CDR3 DNA follows: TGTGCCAGCAGCTTAGTGCCGGATGAAAAACTGTTTTTT. This translates into CASSLVPDEKLFF. The chain carries TRBV11-3 and TRBJ1-4; D call uncertain. Germline V gene sequence: CDR1 SGHNT, CDR2 YENEEA. V lost 1 base to trimming and J lost 6 bases, with 6 bases between them. This CDR3 is 13 amino acids long.

Details on this clone: A junction end diverges from the germline sequence, so it may reflect a read error. V gene TRBV13 combines with J gene TRBJ2-5, with D possibly being TRBD2 (6 bases). CDR3 length: 12 residues. Germline assignment: CDR1 PRHDT and CDR2 FYEKMQ (reference sequence). The CDR3 here is CASSLGGEAQYF. CDR3 bases: TGTGCCAGCAGCTTGGGAGGAGAGGCCCAGTACTTC.